The 27 T cell receptor beta chains reported below all come from one sample, sequenced in a study of human CD8 memory T cell subsets. UMI-labeled 5' RACE was used to make TCR beta libraries. TCRdb reworked the 5' RACE reads into one entry per CDR3 protein, no DNA. This listing includes some 9,000 distinct CDR3 sequences. The specimen was CD8+ T cells from PBMCs. Every receptor here comes from a human donor in good health.

The CDR3 loop reads CASSPRSFGELFF. The rearrangement joins TRBV6-5 to TRBJ2-2. The germline gives CDR1 MNHEY, CDR2 SVGAGI. The CDR3 totals 13 residues.

The V call is TRBV7-3, the J call TRBJ2-1; TCRdb's assignment of TRBD1 cannot be checked, as there is no DNA. In germline, CDR1 is SGHTA, CDR2 FQGTGA. The CDR3 has 13 amino acids. CDR3 in amino acids: CASSYGGGNEQFF. The variable domain in full, with the rest retrieved from reference TRBV7-3 and TRBJ2-1, is GAGVSQTPSNKVTEKGKYVELRCDPISGHTALYWYRQSLGQGPEFLIYFQGTGAADDSGLPNDRFFAVRPEGSVSTLKIQRTERGDSAVYLCASSYGGGNEQFFGPGTRLTVL.

The rearrangement joins TRBV4-3 to TRBJ2-1. Germline V CDR1 and CDR2: LGHNA, YSLEER. This CDR3 contains 15 residues. CDR3: CASSQALTEYNEQFF.

The gene calls are TRBV20-1 and TRBJ1-4. The germline V gene encodes CDR1 DFQATT and CDR2 SNEGSKA (reference sequence). The CDR3 extends over 16 amino acids. This CDR3 reads CSADLQGGGRREKLFF.

The chain couples TRBV7-3 to TRBJ2-3; TCRdb selects TRBD2, and the lack of DNA leaves this call unchecked. Per the germline V gene, CDR1 is SGHTA and CDR2 is FQGTGA. CDR3 size: 15 residues. CDR3: CASSLGDWSTDTQYF.

The gene calls are TRBV7-8 and TRBJ2-7; checking the TCRdb D call of TRBD1 is not possible without DNA. Germline lookup yields CDR1 SGHVS and CDR2 FQNEAQ. The CDR3 has 14 amino acids. CDR3 loop: CASSRGQGFGEQYF.

This chain joins TRBV7-2 and TRBJ2-7; TCRdb picks TRBD2, but there is no DNA to check that call. The CDR3 extends over 15 amino acids. Germline V lookup: CDR1 SGHTA, CDR2 FQGNSA. CDR3 sequence reads: CATEDRLAGTYEQYF.

The chain uses TRBV6-8 and TRBJ2-5; TCRdb returns TRBD2, unconfirmable since there is no DNA. Germline V gives CDR1 MNHGY, CDR2 SAAAGT. CDR3 length equals 14 residues. The chain's CDR3 is CARTTSLPQETQYF.

This clonotype registers medium-sized by frequency. The rearrangement uses TRBV27 and TRBJ2-7. Germline assignment: CDR1 MNHEY and CDR2 SMNVEV (reference sequence). The CDR3 runs 14 residues. This chain's CDR3 is CASSLSVTAYEQYF.

Its frequency marks this clonotype as medium-sized. This chain joins TRBV29-1 and TRBJ1-2; there is no DNA to check the TCRdb D call of TRBD1. Germline CDR1 SQVTM, CDR2 ANQGSEA. The CDR3 consists of 13 residues. Here the CDR3 reads CSAGPEGFYGYTF.

Considering frequency, this clonotype is medium-sized. The rearrangement uses TRBV20-1 and TRBJ1-1; TCRdb names TRBD1, which stays unverified in the absence of DNA. Germline V gene lookup returns CDR1 DFQATT and CDR2 SNEGSKA (reference sequence). The CDR3 length is 16 residues. CDR3: CSARDRIAGFSTEAFF.

This clonotype shows up as medium-sized by frequency. CDR3 region: CASSGEGQGILAKNIQYF. The gene calls are TRBV4-1 and TRBJ2-4; without DNA, the TCRdb call of TRBD1 cannot be checked. The CDR3 is made up of 18 amino acids. Germline V gene sequence: CDR1 MGHRA, CDR2 YSYEKL.

J is TRBJ2-1 and V is TRBV19. This CDR3 contains 13 residues. Looked up from germline, CDR1 is LNHDA and CDR2 is SQIVND (reference sequence). CDR3 in amino acids: CASSTDGYNEQFF. Based on the CDR3 plus reference TRBV19 and TRBJ2-1, the full variable domain is DGGITQSPKYLFRKEGQNVTLSCEQNLNHDAMYWYRQDPGQGLRLIYYSQIVNDFQKGDIAEGYSVSREKKESFPLTVTSAQKNPTAFYLCASSTDGYNEQFFGPGTRLTVL.

The CDR3 sequence is CSASTSGDFYEQYF. This rearrangement joins TRBV20-1 to TRBJ2-7; TCRdb's D call of TRBD2 is untestable without DNA. Germline CDR1 is DFQATT and CDR2 is SNEGSKA (reference sequence). The CDR3 has 14 residues.

This clonotype is deemed medium-sized by its frequency. This chain uses TRBV28 with TRBJ2-5; the TCRdb call, TRBD1, lacks DNA for checking. In germline, CDR1 is MDHEN, CDR2 SYDVKM. This CDR3 contains 12 residues. The CDR3 spells CASRGVGETQYF.

The rearrangement uses TRBV7-9 and TRBJ2-1; TCRdb lists TRBD1, though no DNA is available to test this call. The germline gives CDR1 SEHNR, CDR2 FQNEAQ (reference sequence). The CDR3 extends over 15 amino acids. The CDR3 reads CASSARTGVNNEQFF.

This sequence joins TRBV12-3 or TRBV12-4 and TRBJ1-3. The CDR3 runs 14 residues. CDR3 amino acids: CASSSHFSGNTIYF.

The J gene is TRBJ2-3, the V gene TRBV20-1; checking the TCRdb D call of TRBD2 is not possible without DNA. Germline CDR1 is DFQATT and CDR2 is SNEGSKA (reference sequence). CDR3 length equals 15 residues. The CDR3 loop reads CSASPSSEDTDTQYF.

Judged by frequency, this clonotype is medium-sized. The rearrangement uses TRBV7-6 and TRBJ2-2. Germline CDR1 and CDR2: SGHVS and FNYEAQ. CDR3 length: 12 amino acids. CDR3 residues: CASSTGTGELFF.

This chain uses TRBV27 with TRBJ2-2; as DNA is missing, the TRBD2 call by TCRdb cannot be tested. Per germline, CDR1 MNHEY and CDR2 SMNVEV (reference sequence). This CDR3 spans 17 amino acids. CDR3 loop: CASSSLPDTGYTGELFF.

V is TRBV7-2 and J is TRBJ2-1; TCRdb names TRBD2, which stays unverified in the absence of DNA. CDR3 length: 16 amino acids. The germline gives CDR1 SGHTA, CDR2 FQGNSA. The CDR3: CASKVSGLALYNEQFF. Full variable domain (missing parts from reference TRBV7-2 and TRBJ2-1): GAGVSQSPSNKVTEKGKDVELRCDPISGHTALYWYRQSLGQGLEFLIYFQGNSAPDKSGLPSDRFSAERTGGSVSTLTIQRTQQEDSAVYLCASKVSGLALYNEQFFGPGTRLTVL.

The chain employs TRBV15 and TRBJ1-5. The CDR3 contains 14 residues. Germline V gene sequence: CDR1 LNHNV, CDR2 YYDKDF (reference sequence). The CDR3 spells CATKDGGMDQPQHF.

The chain joins TRBV13 to TRBJ2-5; lacking DNA, the TRBD1 call made by TCRdb goes unchecked. CDR3 length: 16 amino acids. The germline V gene encodes CDR1 PRHDT and CDR2 FYEKMQ (reference sequence). The CDR3 region is CASSFRTGADQETQYF.

Measured by frequency, this clonotype is medium-sized. V usage is TRBV6-2 or TRBV6-3 and J usage is TRBJ1-5. The CDR3 length is 11 residues. Germline loops: CDR1 MNHEY, CDR2 SVGEGT. The CDR3 reads CASGYGQPQHF.

The chain recombines TRBV6-2 or TRBV6-3 with TRBJ2-1; lacking DNA, the TRBD2 call made by TCRdb goes unchecked. The CDR3 has 15 amino acids. The germline gives CDR1 MNHEY, CDR2 SVGEGT. CDR3 sequence: CASGLAGDSYNEQFF.

This chain connects TRBV19 to TRBJ2-3; absent DNA, TCRdb's TRBD1 call cannot be checked. The CDR3 spans 15 residues. Germline V gene sequence: CDR1 LNHDA, CDR2 SQIVND (reference sequence). CDR3 in amino acids: CASSGAGLGTDTQYF.

The rearrangement links TRBV7-9 to TRBJ1-5. The CDR3 length is 14 residues. Germline CDR1 SEHNR, CDR2 FQNEAQ (reference sequence). CDR3 protein: CASSYGSMDQPQHF.